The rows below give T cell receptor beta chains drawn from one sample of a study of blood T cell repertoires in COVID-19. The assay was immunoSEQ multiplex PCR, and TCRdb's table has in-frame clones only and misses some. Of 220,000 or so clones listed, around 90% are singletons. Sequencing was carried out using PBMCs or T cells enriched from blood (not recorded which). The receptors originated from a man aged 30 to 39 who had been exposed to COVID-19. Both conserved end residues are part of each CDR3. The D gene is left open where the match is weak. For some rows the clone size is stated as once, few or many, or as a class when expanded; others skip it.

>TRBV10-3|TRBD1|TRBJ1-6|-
CAISDSGGSYNSPLHF
TGTGCCATCAGTGACTCAGGGGGCTCCTATAATTCACCCCTCCACTTT
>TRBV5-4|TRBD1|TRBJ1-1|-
CASSILQGARNTEAFF
TGTGCCAGCAGCATACTGCAGGGGGCAAGGAACACTGAAGCTTTCTTT
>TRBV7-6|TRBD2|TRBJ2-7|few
CASSPSGGGTYEQYF
TGTGCCAGCAGCCCCTCCGGCGGGGGTACCTACGAGCAGTACTTC
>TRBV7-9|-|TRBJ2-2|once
CALRVTGELFF
TGTGCCCTGCGAGTCACCGGGGAGCTGTTTTTT
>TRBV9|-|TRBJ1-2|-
CASSVEVGNYGYTF
TGTGCCAGCAGCGTAGAGGTCGGGAACTATGGCTACACCTTC
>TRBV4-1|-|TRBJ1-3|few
CASSQESQIFSGNTIYF
TGCGCCAGCAGCCAAGAATCGCAGATCTTCTCTGGAAACACCATATATTTT
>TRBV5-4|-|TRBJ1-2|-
CASSLSGEDGYTF
TGTGCCAGCAGCTTGTCGGGGGAGGATGGCTACACCTTC
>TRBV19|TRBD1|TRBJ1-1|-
CASSRTGEITEAFF
TGTGCCAGTAGTAGGACAGGTGAAATCACTGAAGCTTTCTTT
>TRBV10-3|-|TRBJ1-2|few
CAISESGDGYTF
TGTGCCATCAGTGAGTCAGGGGATGGCTACACCTTC
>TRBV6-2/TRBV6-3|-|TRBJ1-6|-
CASSYSRTRGSSPLHF
TGTGCCAGCAGTTACTCACGGACTAGGGGTAGTTCACCCCTCCACTTT
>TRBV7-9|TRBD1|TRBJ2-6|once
CASTRGTGSSGANVLTF
TGTGCCAGCACCAGGGGGACAGGGAGCTCTGGGGCCAACGTCCTGACTTTC
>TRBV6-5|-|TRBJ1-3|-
CASRRVFSGNTIYF
TGTGCCAGCAGGCGGGTCTTTTCTGGAAACACCATATATTTT
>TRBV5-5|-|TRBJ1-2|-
CASSLAGGDNYGYTF
TGTGCCAGCAGCTTGGCCGGAGGGGACAACTATGGCTACACCTTC
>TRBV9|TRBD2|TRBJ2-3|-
CASSVELAGGPTDTQYF
TGTGCCAGCAGCGTAGAGCTAGCGGGGGGGCCCACAGATACGCAGTATTTT
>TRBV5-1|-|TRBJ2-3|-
CASSPLDGGTPDTQYF
TGCGCCAGCAGCCCCCTTGATGGGGGCACCCCAGATACGCAGTATTTT
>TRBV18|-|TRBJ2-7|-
CASSPVGGPFFFHEQYF
TGTGCCAGCTCACCCGTCGGTGGGCCCTTTTTTTTTCACGAGCAGTACTTC
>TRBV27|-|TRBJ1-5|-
CASSSGGEGNQPQHF
TGTGCCAGCAGTTCGGGAGGGGAGGGGAATCAGCCCCAGCATTTT
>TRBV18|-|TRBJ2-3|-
CASSPRRGGSTDTQYF
TGTGCCAGCTCACCTCGGAGGGGGGGCAGCACAGATACGCAGTATTTT
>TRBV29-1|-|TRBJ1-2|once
CSVVTQGRAGNYGYTF
TGCAGCGTTGTTACCCAGGGTAGAGCTGGGAACTATGGCTACACCTTC
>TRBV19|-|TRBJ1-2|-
CASSIEVRGVYGYTF
TGTGCCAGTAGTATAGAAGTCCGGGGGGTGTATGGCTACACCTTC
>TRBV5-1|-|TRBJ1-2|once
CASSLGRNYGYTF
TGCGCCAGCAGCTTGGGCAGGAACTATGGCTACACCTTC
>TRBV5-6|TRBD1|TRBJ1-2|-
CASSFPTGVDGYTF
TGTGCCAGCAGCTTCCCAACAGGGGTTGATGGCTACACCTTC
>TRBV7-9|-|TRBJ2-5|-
CASSLWGLETQYF
TGTGCCAGCAGCTTATGGGGCTTGGAGACCCAGTACTTC
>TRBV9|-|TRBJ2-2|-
CASSLLSGTNTGELFF
TGTGCCAGCAGCCTTTTATCCGGGACGAACACCGGGGAGCTGTTTTTT